A single sample gave rise to the 11 T cell receptor beta chains below, sequenced in a study of blood T cell repertoires in COVID-19. Assay: immunoSEQ multiplex PCR; the TCRdb copy retains only in-frame clones and omits some. The sample yields fewer than 250,000 clones, more than 75% seen once. The sequenced material came from PBMCs or T cells enriched from blood (not recorded which). The source of these receptors is a man aged 25 to 45 in a cohort exposed to, infected with or recovered from COVID-19 (not recorded which).

The chain joins TRBV11-3 to TRBJ2-3, with D unclear. The CDR3 extends over 14 amino acids. Looked up from germline, CDR1 is SGHNT and CDR2 is YENEEA. V was pared by 5 bases and J by 6 bases, with 15 bases between. The CDR3 DNA sequence: TGTGCCAGCAGCCCCGGGTCGCAAGCCGATACGCAGTATTTT. This translates into CASSPGSQADTQYF.

The DNA for the CDR3 is TGTGCCAGCAGTTTAGCGCGCGGGGAGCTGTTTTTT. Its protein is CASSLARGELFF. The chain is built from TRBV12-3 or TRBV12-4 and TRBJ2-2, with D hard to call. This CDR3 is built from 12 residues. Trimming cost V 0 bases and J 7 bases, with 3 bases left between them.

The chain joins TRBV19 to TRBJ1-1; D is perhaps TRBD1 (5 bases). Trimming stripped 5 bases from V and 1 base from J, with 5 bases between. CDR1 is LNHDA and CDR2 is SQIVND in the germline V gene (reference sequence). The CDR3 has 12 amino acids. Written as DNA, the CDR3 is TGTGCCAGTAGTCAGGGGAACACTGAAGCTTTCTTT. Its translation is CASSQGNTEAFF. Full variable domain (outside the CDR3, taken from reference TRBV19 and TRBJ1-1): DGGITQSPKYLFRKEGQNVTLSCEQNLNHDAMYWYRQDPGQGLRLIYYSQIVNDFQKGDIAEGYSVSREKKESFPLTVTSAQKNPTAFYLCASSQGNTEAFFGQGTRLTVV.

The chain joins TRBV9 to TRBJ2-7, with a tentative D call TRBD2 (7 bases). Trimming pared 4 bases from V and 7 bases from J, leaving 21 bases between. CDR3 length: 15 amino acids. Germline lookup yields CDR1 SGDLS and CDR2 YYNGEE. In nucleotides, the CDR3 is TGTGCCAGCAGCAAAGGGGGGGAGGCCCCGGGGGAGCAGTACTTC. This encodes CASSKGGEAPGEQYF.

The chain is built from TRBV4-3 and TRBJ1-2, with D perhaps matching TRBD1 (6 bases). The CDR3 is 14 amino acids. Germline CDR1 reads LGHNA; CDR2 reads YSLEER. Deletions cut 4 bases from V and 4 bases from J, with 13 bases between. CDR3 protein: CASSRIQGSYGYTF. The CDR3 nucleotides read TGCGCCAGCAGCCGAATACAGGGTAGCTATGGCTACACCTTC.

V usage is TRBV3-1 (or the pseudogene TRBV3-2) and J usage is TRBJ2-3; D is perhaps TRBD2 (5 bases). Trimming shortened V by 4 bases and J by 2 bases, and 16 bases separated the two germline ends. Germline V gene lookup returns CDR1 LGHDT and CDR2 YNNKEL (reference sequence). This CDR3 comprises 16 residues. The CDR3 loop reads CASSRSSRRSTDTQYF. CDR3 DNA: TGTGCCAGCAGCCGCTCCTCAAGGAGGTCCACAGATACGCAGTATTTT.

This clone has just one count. The gene calls are TRBV9 and TRBJ2-7; D perhaps matches TRBD2 (6 bases). V dropped 0 bases and J dropped 4 bases, with 11 bases sitting between them. CDR1 is SGDLS, CDR2 YYNGEE, per germline. The CDR3 runs 14 residues. The CDR3: CASSVDAGRYEQYF. The CDR3 nucleotides are TGTGCCAGCAGCGTAGATGCGGGGAGGTACGAGCAGTACTTC.

This sequence joins TRBV27 and TRBJ1-2; 9 nucleotides line up with TRBD1. This CDR3 region has 15 residues. From germline, CDR1 is MNHEY and CDR2 SMNVEV (reference sequence). J lost 4 bases, V lost 8 bases, and 11 bases had no gene match. CDR3: CASSTRRDRVYGYTF. The DNA for the CDR3 is TGTGCCAGCTCTACCAGAAGGGACAGGGTCTATGGCTACACCTTC.

The rearrangement joins TRBV13 to TRBJ2-7; 7 nucleotides line up with TRBD1. The CDR3 sequence is 14 residues long. Germline CDR1 is PRHDT and CDR2 is FYEKMQ (reference sequence). After removal of 5 bases from V and 2 bases from J, the junction contained 6 bases not matched to a gene. In DNA, the CDR3 is TGTGCCAGCAGCGGCACCGGGACAGCCTACGAGCAGTACTTC. Its protein product is CASSGTGTAYEQYF. Together with reference TRBV13 and TRBJ2-7, the CDR3 gives the full variable domain: AAGVIQSPRHLIKEKRETATLKCYPIPRHDTVYWYQQGPGQDPQFLISFYEKMQSDKGSIPDRFSAQQFSDYHSELNMSSLELGDSALYFCASSGTGTAYEQYFGPGTRLTVT.

The V call is TRBV7-8, the J call TRBJ2-5; TRBD1 matches 10 bases. Germline V gene sequence: CDR1 SGHVS, CDR2 FQNEAQ. The CDR3 extends over 18 amino acids. V dropped 5 bases and J dropped 1; count of bases not matched to a gene: 13. As DNA, the CDR3 is TGTGCCAGCAGCGCCTGGACAGGGGGGAACGTACGCCAAGAGACCCAGTACTTC. This gives the protein CASSAWTGGNVRQETQYF. Full variable domain (outside the CDR3, taken from reference TRBV7-8 and TRBJ2-5): GAGVSQSPRYKVAKRGQDVALRCDPISGHVSLFWYQQALGQGPEFLTYFQNEAQLDKSGLPSDRFFAERPEGSVSTLKIQRTQQEDSAVYLCASSAWTGGNVRQETQYFGPGTRLLVL.

The V gene is TRBV11-3, the J gene TRBJ1-1; D is perhaps TRBD1 (6 bases). V shed 3 bases and J shed 4 bases, with 15 bases lying between them. Germline V CDR1 and CDR2: SGHNT, YENEEA. CDR3 length: 15 residues. CDR3 nucleotides: TGTGCCAGCAGCTTGGGGGGGGCGCGATCCACTGAAGCTTTCTTT. Translated: CASSLGGARSTEAFF.